The sequence of this TCR beta chain was determined in a study of beta chain features in type 1 diabetes. This clone showed up just a few times. The entirety of the isolated RNA underwent reverse transcription, so expressed TCRB transcripts were sequenced. This table comes from immunoSEQ multiplex PCR, and its TCRdb copy is limited to in-frame clones, with some not included. Among 900,000 or so clones listed, 15% to 20% were seen once. Germline values: CDR1 SEHNR, CDR2 FQNEAQ (reference sequence). CDR3 size: 18 residues. V trimming: 4 bases; J trimming: 8 bases; junction bases outside the gene matches: 20.

The TCR was taken from a woman younger than 30 in good health. The rearrangement links TRBV7-9 to TRBJ1-2; 9 bases agree with TRBD1. Sequences were obtained from naive CD4+ T cells from blood. CDR3 in amino acids: CASSSRNRGRSSVGGYTF. CDR3 coding DNA: TGTGCCAGCAGCTCTCGGAACAGGGGGCGATCCTCGGTAGGAGGCTACACCTTC.